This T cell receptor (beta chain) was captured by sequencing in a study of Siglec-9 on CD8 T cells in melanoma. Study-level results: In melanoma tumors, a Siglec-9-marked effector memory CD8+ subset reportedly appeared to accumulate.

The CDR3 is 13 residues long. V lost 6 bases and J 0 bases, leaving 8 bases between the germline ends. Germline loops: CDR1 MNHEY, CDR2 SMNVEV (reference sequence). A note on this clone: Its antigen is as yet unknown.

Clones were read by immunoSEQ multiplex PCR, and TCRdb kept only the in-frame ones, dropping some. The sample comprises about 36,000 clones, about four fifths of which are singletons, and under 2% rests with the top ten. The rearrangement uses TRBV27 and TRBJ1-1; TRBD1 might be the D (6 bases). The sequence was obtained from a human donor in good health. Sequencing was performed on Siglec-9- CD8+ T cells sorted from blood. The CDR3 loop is CASRDSLNTEAFF. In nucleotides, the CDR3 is TGTGCCAGCAGGGACAGTTTGAACACTGAAGCTTTCTTT.